Below, 16 T cell receptor beta chains from the same sample are listed, as sequenced in a study of Graves' ophthalmopathy and Graves' hyperthyroidism. RNA transcripts provided the template for amplifying TCR beta CDR3 regions. The workflow started with a first-round RT-PCR run with HTBI primers and then moved on to a second-round multiplex PCR. TCRdb used MiXCR to reprocess the multiplex PCR reads, holding one entry per CDR3 protein. This sample has a few hundred thousand distinct CDR3 sequences; over 15% occur once, and the top ten carry about 7%. The sample comprised peripheral blood. The origin of the receptors is a woman between 18 and 29 years old with stable Graves' hyperthyroidism.

This clonotype occurred many times. The chain recombines TRBV7-3 with TRBJ1-5; TRBD1 matches 9 bases. Germline assignment: CDR1 SGHTA and CDR2 FQGTGA. The V segment lost 4 bases and the J segment 0 bases; nucleotides outside the gene matches: 10. This CDR3 is built from 18 residues. The DNA of the CDR3 is TGTGCCAGCAGCTACCGTCCGGGACAGGGATGTAGCAATCAGCCCCAGCATTTT. This sequence encodes CASSYRPGQGCSNQPQHF.

This clonotype was found a few times. The chain links TRBV14 to TRBJ1-1; D may be TRBD1 (5 bases). V shed 0 bases and J shed 4 bases, with 12 bases lying between them. Germline V gene sequence: CDR1 SGHDN, CDR2 FVKESK. There are 15 residues in the CDR3. This CDR3 reads CASSQEANRRTEAFF. The CDR3 DNA reads as TGTGCCAGCAGCCAAGAAGCGAACAGGCGCACTGAAGCTTTCTTT.

This clonotype was seen more than once but under ten times. The rearrangement links TRBV6-5 to TRBJ1-1, with TRBD1 matching 8 bases. CDR1 is MNHEY and CDR2 is SVGAGI in the germline V gene. J was trimmed by 0 bases and V by 4 bases; bases with no gene match: 4. The CDR3 has 15 residues. The CDR3, as DNA: TGTGCCAGCAGTTCCCCGACAGGGGTGAACACTGAAGCTTTCTTT. Translated, it gives CASSSPTGVNTEAFF.

There are many counts of this clonotype. The V and J genes are TRBV20-1 and TRBJ1-5; D possibly corresponds to TRBD1 (6 bases). Per the germline V gene, CDR1 is DFQATT and CDR2 is SNEGSKA (reference sequence). V lost 8 bases, J lost 0 bases, and 17 bases lay in between. This CDR3 contains 15 residues. The CDR3 spells CSIKEGVYSNQPQHF. DNA for the CDR3: TGCAGTATAAAGGAGGGGGTTTATAGCAATCAGCCCCAGCATTTT.

This clonotype has ten or more counts. The rearrangement joins TRBV6-5 to TRBJ2-5, with TRBD2 as a possible D gene (6 bases). Germline V gene sequence: CDR1 MNHEY, CDR2 SVGAGI. The CDR3 spans 16 residues. V was clipped by 0 bases and J by 1 base, with 12 bases between them. CDR3 residues: CASSYSGGALQETQYF. CDR3 sequence (DNA): TGTGCCAGCAGTTACTCCGGCGGGGCCCTCCAAGAGACCCAGTACTTC.

This rearrangement joins TRBV14 to TRBJ2-2; no definite D call. This CDR3 has 16 amino acids. V lost 3 bases and J lost 2, with 13 bases in between. Germline assignment: CDR1 SGHDN and CDR2 FVKESK. DNA for the CDR3: TGTGCCAGCAGCCACAATTGGCCAGCCAACACCGGGGAGCTGTTTTTT. Residues: CASSHNWPANTGELFF.

This clonotype was counted many times. The chain recombines TRBV12-5 with TRBJ2-7; D remains unclear. Germline V CDR1 and CDR2: LGHNT, FRNRAP. V shed 4 bases and J shed 6 bases, with 7 bases lying between them. This CDR3 contains 11 residues. In nucleotides, the CDR3 is TGTGCTAGTGGTTCATACCCCGAGCAGTACTTC. This translates into CASGSYPEQYF.

The table lists this clonotype with many counts. CDR3 sequence: CASSYPNQETQYF. The CDR3, as DNA: TGTGCCAGCAGTTATCCGAACCAAGAGACCCAGTACTTC. The chain links TRBV6-2 or TRBV6-3 to TRBJ2-5; D unresolved. CDR3 size: 13 residues. The V end was cut by 3 bases, the J end by 0 bases, with 5 bases between. Germline CDR1 reads MNHEY; CDR2 reads SVGEGT.

In regard to this clonotype: The CDR3 carries no conserved terminal phenylalanine or tryptophan, so it likely arises from a read error. The DNA is left out, because the CDR3 cannot be placed on it with certainty; the CDR3 is given as TCRdb lists it. The chain uses TRBV29-1 and TRBJ1-2. Inclusive of both ends, the CDR3 amounts to 13 amino acids. Per the germline V gene, CDR1 is SQVTM and CDR2 is ANQGSEA. The CDR3: CSVSGGPVYGYTC.

This clonotype was counted ten times or more. This chain joins TRBV20-1 and TRBJ2-7; D may be TRBD2 (7 bases). The CDR3 sequence is 15 residues long. Germline V gives CDR1 DFQATT, CDR2 SNEGSKA (reference sequence). V lost 7 bases and J lost 0, with 19 bases in between. CDR3 in amino acids: CSVGGGASSSYEQYF. The CDR3 nucleotides are TGCAGTGTAGGGGGAGGGGCCTCGAGCTCCTACGAGCAGTACTTC.

This clonotype was detected ten times or more. CDR3 DNA: TGTGCCAGCAGGCCGGGACTAATGAGCAATCAGCCCCAGCATTTT. This gives the protein CASRPGLMSNQPQHF. The chain uses TRBV6-1 and TRBJ1-5, with a weak D call TRBD1 (5 bases). This CDR3 spans 15 amino acids. Germline V gene lookup returns CDR1 MNHNS and CDR2 SASEGT. Between the trimmed V and J ends, which lost 6 bases and 1 base, there was a span of 13 bases.

This clonotype showed up many times. V and J are TRBV12-3 or TRBV12-4 and TRBJ1-2; D gene ambiguous. The CDR3 consists of 11 residues. V was trimmed by 2 bases and J by 2 bases, leaving 0 bases between them. The CDR3 is CASSLNYGYTF. The CDR3 region has the DNA TGTGCCAGCAGTTTAAACTATGGCTACACCTTC.

The chain couples TRBV28 to TRBJ2-5; maybe TRBD2 (6 bases). The CDR3 runs to 16 residues. Deletions cut 4 bases from V and 5 bases from J, with 20 bases between. Germline CDR1 is MDHEN and CDR2 is SYDVKM. CDR3 region: CASSSSGSGQRETQYF. Here the CDR3 DNA reads TGTGCCAGCAGTTCCTCGGGGAGCGGGCAACGGGAGACCCAGTACTTC.

This clonotype has a count of ten or more. The chain combines TRBV12-3 or TRBV12-4 with TRBJ1-1; maybe TRBD1 (6 bases). The CDR3 is 18 amino acids. Trimming cost V 4 bases and J 4 bases, with 25 bases left between them. Here the CDR3 reads CASSYGLGGGRWITEAFF. The CDR3 region has the DNA TGTGCCAGCAGTTACGGCTTAGGCGGGGGGCGGTGGATCACTGAAGCTTTCTTT.

This clonotype was counted ten times or more. The chain recombines TRBV7-2 with TRBJ2-5; 10 nucleotides line up with TRBD2. J lost 2 bases, V lost 5 bases, and 8 bases had no gene match. CDR1 and CDR2 from the germline V gene are SGHTA and FQGNSA. There are 16 residues in the CDR3. CDR3 amino acids: CASSLRVSGGQETQYF. CDR3 DNA sequence: TGTGCCAGCAGCCTCCGGGTTAGCGGGGGGCAAGAGACCCAGTACTTC.

This clonotype came up many times. V and J are TRBV11-2 and TRBJ1-1, with 10 bases fitting TRBD1. Germline values: CDR1 SGHAT, CDR2 FQNNGV. Losses at the gene ends were 5 bases for V and 3 bases for J; bases not matched to a gene: 9. CDR3 length: 16 residues. The CDR3 DNA reads TGTGCCAGCAGCCGAGGACAGGGGGTATTGGACACTGAAGCTTTCTTT. Translated: CASSRGQGVLDTEAFF.